The source of this TCR beta chain is a study of T cell responses to AZD1222 COVID-19 vaccine. Some clones are missing from TCRdb's copy, which holds only in-frame ones; the method was immunoSEQ multiplex PCR. The sample yields some 150,000 clones, just over 85% seen once. As to this clone: Its antigen is not known.

This CDR3 region has 19 residues. Germline trimming cut 4 bases from V and 9 bases from J; bases unmatched to any gene: 16. Germline V gene lookup returns CDR1 SGHDT and CDR2 YYEEEE. Study results and limitations: Clonal diversity was possibly underestimated, and white British individuals and females predominated among donors. Two doses of AZD1222 preceded a rise in Spike-specific TCR breadth and depth.

The rearrangement links TRBV5-6 to TRBJ2-1; TRBD2 matches 16 bases. Specimen: peripheral blood, collected on day 0 of AZD1222 vaccination. The TCR was taken from an adult in good health. CDR3 region: CASSPLVGLGTSGRVEQFF. The CDR3 DNA is TGTGCCAGCAGCCCACTTGTGGGTTTAGGGACTAGCGGGAGGGTTGAGCAGTTCTTC.